This TCR beta chain came from a study of OX40 agonist ivuxolimab in advanced cancers. Study context: Ivuxolimab is a fully human IgG2 antibody that activates OX40 (CD134). Patients were treated with intravenous ivuxolimab, dosed at 0.01 to 10 mg/kg and infused every 2 weeks. Patients in dose escalation had liver, melanoma, kidney or head and neck cancers. Aged roughly 23 to 85 with a mean of 60 years, they were around 83% male.

Trimming at V came to 4 bases and at J to 4 bases, leaving 9 bases not matched to a gene. The CDR3 has 18 amino acids. Germline V CDR1 and CDR2: SEHNR, FQNEAQ (reference sequence). Profiled with immunoSEQ multiplex PCR; TCRdb holds only in-frame clones, not every one. The profile covers some 74,000 clones, with 86% appearing a single time and around 7% taken by the ten largest. V usage is TRBV7-9 and J usage is TRBJ2-3; 15 bases are a match to TRBD2. The source material was CD4+ or CD8+ T cells sorted from blood, sampled in a trial of the OX40 agonist ivuxolimab. This receptor was identified in an adult with an advanced solid tumor such as melanoma, head and neck, liver or kidney cancer. DNA for the CDR3: TGTGCCAGCAGCTCCCCGACCGGGACTAGCGGGAGGTCAGATACGCAGTATTTT. Translating it yields CASSSPTGTSGRSDTQYF.